Sequencing of this T cell receptor beta chain was carried out in a study of siplizumab effects on memory and regulatory T cells. About this clone: What it binds is not known.

Profiled with immunoSEQ multiplex PCR; TCRdb holds only in-frame clones, not every one. Among around 68,000 clones, over 70% were seen once, and the ten largest hold around 1.6%. V dropped 2 bases and J dropped 0; count of bases not matched to a gene: 13. CDR3 length: 19 amino acids. CDR1 is ENHRY, CDR2 SYGVKD, per germline. Study-wide findings and caveats: Of the alloreactive clones, only a minor fraction mapped to unstimulated subsets. Unstimulated naive T cells seemed to show more diversity than memory cells did, and they also seemed to be among the major contributors to the alloresponse.

Specimen: Tregs sorted from blood. The TCR originated in a human donor in good health. This chain links TRBV10-3 with TRBJ2-1; TRBD2 matches 7 bases. The CDR3 sequence: CAISEPGVASGSSYNEQFF. The CDR3 nucleotides read TGTGCCATCAGTGAGCCCGGGGTGGCTAGCGGAAGCTCCTACAATGAGCAGTTCTTC.